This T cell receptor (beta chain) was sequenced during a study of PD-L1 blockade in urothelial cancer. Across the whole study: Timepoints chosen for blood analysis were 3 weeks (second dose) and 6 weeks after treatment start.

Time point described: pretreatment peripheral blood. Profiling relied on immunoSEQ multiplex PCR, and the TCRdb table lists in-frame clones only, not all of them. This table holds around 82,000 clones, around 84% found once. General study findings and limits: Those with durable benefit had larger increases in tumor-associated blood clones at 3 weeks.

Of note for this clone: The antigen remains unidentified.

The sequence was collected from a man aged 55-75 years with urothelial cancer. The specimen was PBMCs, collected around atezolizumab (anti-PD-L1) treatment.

The CDR3 sequence is CASIPWGGSYEQYF. In DNA, the CDR3 is TGTGCCAGCATCCCTTGGGGGGGCTCCTACGAGCAGTACTTC. The chain recombines TRBV2 with TRBJ2-7, with 7 nucleotides matching TRBD2. CDR1 is SNHLY and CDR2 is FYNNEI in the germline V gene. This CDR3 is built from 14 residues. V trimming: 7 bases; J trimming: 0 bases; junction bases outside the gene matches: 6. The full variable domain, in which reference TRBV2 and TRBJ2-7 provide the parts outside the CDR3, is EPEVTQTPSHQVTQMGQEVILRCVPISNHLYFYWYRQILGQKVEFLVSFYNNEISEKSEIFDDQFSVERPDGSNFTLKIRSTKLEDSAMYFCASIPWGGSYEQYFGPGTRLTVT.